The source of this T cell receptor beta chain is a study of blood T cell repertoires in COVID-19. This clone was recorded once. The CDR3 is 13 residues long. Trimming removed 5 bases at V and 0 bases at J, with 8 bases between. From germline, CDR1 is SGHTA and CDR2 FQGTGA. Original analysis: Amplification of reference gene primers was used by the study to estimate nucleated cell counts. Measured with immunoSEQ multiplex PCR; TCRdb has only the in-frame clones, and not every one. That table is the source of V, J and clone size, and D and trimming were worked out from the DNA. In the table there are approximately 210,000 clones, around 82% of which are singletons.

Sequenced material: peripheral blood. The sequence came from a woman of 80 years or more with acute or convalescent COVID-19. V usage is TRBV7-3 and J usage is TRBJ2-7; perhaps TRBD2 as D (5 bases). The CDR3 protein is CASSRGLSYEQYF. CDR3 DNA sequence: TGTGCCAGCAGCCGAGGGCTCTCCTACGAGCAGTACTTC. Supplemented by reference TRBV7-3 and TRBJ2-7, the full variable domain reads GAGVSQTPSNKVTEKGKYVELRCDPISGHTALYWYRQSLGQGPEFLIYFQGTGAADDSGLPNDRFFAVRPEGSVSTLKIQRTERGDSAVYLCASSRGLSYEQYFGPGTRLTVT.